The 8 T cell receptor beta chains listed next were all sequenced from one sample in a study of cytomegalovirus exposure and HLA in healthy donors. A multiplex PCR was run with 60 Vbeta primers and 13 Jbeta primers. The method was immunoSEQ multiplex PCR; TCRdb's version includes in-frame clones alone and lacks a portion of them. This sample has approximately 140,000 clones, with 73% found just once. Sequencing was carried out using PBMCs. Receptors were obtained from a woman in her forties in good health and CMV-seronegative.

This clone was found a few times. The V gene is TRBV7-8, the J gene TRBJ1-2; no reliable D call. In germline, CDR1 is SGHVS, CDR2 FQNEAQ. V dropped 5 bases and J dropped 2 bases, with 15 bases sitting between them. CDR3 length: 15 residues. The CDR3 sequence: CASSPRWQSNYGYTF. CDR3 DNA sequence: TGTGCCAGCAGCCCGAGGTGGCAGTCGAACTATGGCTACACCTTC.

This clone occurred a few times. This chain joins TRBV5-1 and TRBJ2-3, with unresolved D. The germline V gene encodes CDR1 SGHRS and CDR2 YFSETQ. CDR3 size: 12 residues. Trimming removed 4 bases from V and 5 bases from J, with 8 bases in between. The CDR3: CASSDTQDTQYF. The CDR3 coding sequence is TGCGCCAGCAGCGACACACAAGATACGCAGTATTTT.

CDR3 coding DNA: TGTGCCAGCAGCCTGACAGACTTCACCGGGGAGCTGTTTTTT. This gives the protein CASSLTDFTGELFF. The rearrangement uses TRBV11-2 and TRBJ2-2; perhaps TRBD1 as D (5 bases). V was clipped by 5 bases and J by 4 bases, with 11 bases between them. Germline CDR1 is SGHAT and CDR2 is FQNNGV. The CDR3 covers 14 residues.

This chain links TRBV14 with TRBJ2-3; D is possibly TRBD1 (6 bases). Per the germline V gene, CDR1 is SGHDN and CDR2 is FVKESK. The CDR3 has 12 residues. V shed 5 bases and J shed 6 bases, with 9 bases lying between them. This chain's CDR3 is CASSIQGDTQYF. In DNA, the CDR3 is TGTGCCAGCAGCATCCAGGGGGATACGCAGTATTTT.

The sample holds one count of this clone. The V gene is TRBV28, the J gene TRBJ1-3, with 8 bases that match TRBD1. This CDR3 is built from 14 residues. The ends lost 8 bases at V and 4 bases at J; junction bases unmatched: 7. CDR1 MDHEN and CDR2 SYDVKM come from the germline V gene. The CDR3 here is CASGTGGLGNTIYF. The CDR3 DNA is TGTGCCAGCGGTACAGGGGGACTAGGAAACACCATATATTTT.

This chain uses TRBV29-1 with TRBJ2-2; 8 nucleotides agree with TRBD2. Germline CDR1 SQVTM, CDR2 ANQGSEA. V shed 4 bases and J 1 base; nucleotides not matched to a gene: 2. The CDR3 contains 14 residues. CDR3 DNA sequence: TGCAGCGTTGGGGCGGGGGGGAACACCGGGGAGCTGTTTTTT. Protein product: CSVGAGGNTGELFF.

The chain joins TRBV28 to TRBJ1-1; a possible D gene is TRBD1 (6 bases). CDR1 MDHEN and CDR2 SYDVKM come from the germline V gene. V was shortened by 4 bases and J by 4 bases, with 16 bases between the two germline ends. This CDR3 region has 15 residues. The chain's CDR3 is CASSSLGTYSTEAFF. CDR3 sequence (DNA): TGTGCCAGCAGTTCCCTGGGGACATATTCCACTGAAGCTTTCTTT.

The chain combines TRBV27 with TRBJ2-3, with TRBD1 identical over 8 bases. V was pared by 5 bases and J by 1 base, with 14 bases of the junction left unmatched. CDR1 MNHEY and CDR2 SMNVEV come from the germline V gene (reference sequence). The CDR3 loop spans 18 amino acids. CDR3 bases: TGTGCCAGCAGTCCCCTCATCCTCGGACAGGGTGGCACAGATACGCAGTATTTT. It translates to CASSPLILGQGGTDTQYF.